A selection of T cell receptor beta chains follows, all from one sample in a study of blood T cell repertoires in COVID-19. TCRdb's table, derived via immunoSEQ multiplex PCR, lists solely in-frame clones and lacks some. The sample lists more than 110,000 clones; roughly 79% were seen once. Sequencing was performed on PBMCs or T cells enriched from blood (not recorded which). Source of these receptors: a woman in her forties or fifties who had recovered from COVID-19. The CDR3 runs from the conserved cysteine through the conserved F or W. The D gene is left open where the match is weak. Size is omitted from some rows. Given values are once, few, many or a class for expanded clones.

J | size | D | V | CDR3 | DNA
TRBJ2-2 | once | - | TRBV28 | CASSSGQNTGELFF | TGTGCCAGCAGTTCTGGACAGAACACCGGGGAGCTGTTTTTT
TRBJ1-4 | once | - | TRBV10-2 | CASSETRGEKLFF | TGCGCCAGCAGTGAGACTAGGGGGGAAAAACTGTTTTTT
TRBJ1-6 | - | TRBD1 | TRBV30 | CAWSFDRESSPLHF | TGTGCCTGGAGCTTCGACAGGGAATCTTCACCCCTCCACTTT
TRBJ2-1 | - | - | TRBV30 | CAWSVQLAGNEQFF | TGTGCCTGGAGTGTACAACTAGCCGGCAATGAGCAGTTCTTC
TRBJ1-1 | - | - | TRBV12-3/TRBV12-4 | CASSPGWNTEAFF | TGTGCCAGCAGTCCAGGTTGGAACACTGAAGCTTTCTTT
TRBJ2-3 | - | - | TRBV11-2 | CASSPRGEVTDTQYF | TGTGCCAGCAGCCCGCGCGGGGAAGTGACAGATACGCAGTATTTT
TRBJ1-5 | - | - | TRBV29-1 | CSVQGHDNQPQHF | TGCAGCGTTCAAGGGCATGACAATCAGCCCCAGCATTTT
TRBJ2-7 | once | TRBD1 | TRBV15 | CATSRVQGAIHEQYF | TGTGCCACCAGCAGAGTTCAGGGGGCAATCCACGAGCAGTACTTC
TRBJ2-7 | - | TRBD2 | TRBV11-1 | CASSLEGTTLRNEQYF | TGTGCCAGCAGCTTAGAAGGGACTACCCTCAGGAACGAGCAGTACTTC
TRBJ2-2 | - | - | TRBV29-1 | CSVYDRGTGELFF | TGCAGCGTTTACGACCGAGGCACCGGGGAGCTGTTTTTT
TRBJ2-7 | - | TRBD1 | TRBV10-3 | CATRTGGVEQYF | TGTGCCACGCGGACAGGGGGAGTCGAGCAGTACTTC
TRBJ1-2 | - | TRBD1 | TRBV19 | CASSIAGGSRGYTF | TGTGCCAGTAGTATTGCAGGGGGCTCGAGAGGCTACACCTTC
TRBJ1-1 | once | - | TRBV5-6 | CASSLGNNYEAFF | TGTGCCAGCAGCTTGGGCAACAACTATGAAGCTTTCTTT
TRBJ1-2 | - | - | TRBV5-8 | CASSLRGKPGSGYTF | TGTGCCAGCAGCTTACGGGGGAAACCCGGAAGCGGCTACACCTTC
TRBJ2-7 | - | - | TRBV4-1 | CASSQAPGLTYEQYF | TGCGCCAGCAGCCAAGCACCGGGACTTACCTACGAGCAGTACTTC
TRBJ1-1 | - | TRBD1 | TRBV9 | CASSLGTGAEAFF | TGTGCCAGCAGCCTAGGGACAGGGGCTGAAGCTTTCTTT
TRBJ1-1 | - | TRBD1 | TRBV29-1 | CSVAGQGRTEAFF | TGCAGCGTCGCGGGACAGGGAAGAACTGAAGCTTTCTTT
TRBJ2-2 | - | - | TRBV9 | CASSVGVNTGELFF | TGTGCCAGCAGCGTAGGTGTAAACACCGGGGAGCTGTTTTTT
TRBJ1-1 | - | TRBD1 | TRBV10-1 | CASSESRDRDTEAFF | TGCGCCAGCAGTGAGTCCCGGGACAGGGACACTGAAGCTTTCTTT
TRBJ2-3 | - | TRBD2 | TRBV7-6 | CASSSGLAGGLVTDTQYF | TGTGCCAGCAGTTCGGGACTAGCGGGAGGGCTGGTGACAGATACGCAGTATTTT
TRBJ2-2 | - | TRBD2 | TRBV5-1 | CASTVAGGGTGELFF | TGCGCCAGCACCGTAGCGGGAGGGGGAACCGGGGAGCTGTTTTTT
TRBJ1-5 | - | - | TRBV6-5 | CASREDSPNQPQHF | TGTGCCAGCAGGGAGGACAGTCCCAATCAGCCCCAGCATTTT
TRBJ2-1 | - | - | TRBV12-3/TRBV12-4 | CASSLEEYNEQFF | TGTGCCAGCAGTTTAGAAGAGTACAATGAGCAGTTCTTC
TRBJ2-1 | few | TRBD2 | TRBV5-1 | CASTRSGRFYNEQFF | TGCGCCAGCACTCGTAGCGGGAGGTTTTACAATGAGCAGTTCTTC
TRBJ1-2 | few | - | TRBV11-2 | CASSPLRVGGYTF | TGTGCCAGCAGCCCCCTCAGGGTTGGTGGCTACACCTTC
TRBJ1-2 | few | TRBD1 | TRBV7-9 | CASSFGQGFYGYTF | TGTGCCAGCAGCTTCGGACAGGGTTTTTATGGCTACACCTTC
TRBJ2-1 | - | TRBD2 | TRBV7-8 | CASSLARGSGGYNEQFF | TGTGCCAGCAGCTTAGCGCGGGGTAGCGGGGGATACAATGAGCAGTTCTTC
TRBJ2-7 | - | TRBD2 | TRBV9 | CASSVEGLAGAEQYF | TGTGCCAGCAGCGTAGAAGGACTAGCGGGAGCGGAGCAGTACTTC
TRBJ1-1 | - | - | TRBV5-1 | CASSTGWNTEAFF | TGCGCCAGCAGTACAGGGTGGAACACTGAAGCTTTCTTT
TRBJ1-2 | - | - | TRBV10-2 | CASSEPPVGSGYTF | TGCGCCAGCAGTGAGCCGCCGGTCGGTTCTGGCTACACCTTC
TRBJ2-7 | - | TRBD2 | TRBV7-2 | CASSLSRLAGEIARREQYF | TGTGCCAGCAGCTTAAGCCGACTAGCGGGGGAGATAGCTCGGCGCGAGCAGTACTTC
TRBJ1-1 | - | TRBD1 | TRBV18 | CASSPANTGALTEAFF | TGTGCCAGCTCACCAGCGAATACAGGGGCCCTCACTGAAGCTTTCTTT
TRBJ2-5 | - | TRBD2 | TRBV9 | CASSTSGTQETQYF | TGTGCCAGCAGCACTAGCGGTACCCAAGAGACCCAGTACTTC
TRBJ2-3 | - | TRBD1 | TRBV5-1 | CASSRDREYTQYF | TGCGCCAGCAGCCGGGACAGGGAATATACGCAGTATTTT
TRBJ2-7 | - | TRBD1 | TRBV5-1 | CASSFRQGAAEQYF | TGCGCCAGCAGCTTCCGACAGGGGGCGGCCGAGCAGTACTTC
TRBJ2-1 | - | TRBD2 | TRBV4-1 | CASSQTGTSGGNEQFF | TGCGCCAGCAGCCAGACCGGGACTAGCGGGGGGAATGAGCAGTTCTTC
TRBJ2-7 | - | TRBD2 | TRBV9 | CASSMNAGGSYEQYF | TGTGCCAGCAGTATGAATGCGGGAGGGTCCTACGAGCAGTACTTC
TRBJ2-1 | - | TRBD1 | TRBV5-1 | CASSLSEGAGNEQFF | TGCGCCAGCAGCTTATCCGAGGGGGCCGGAAATGAGCAGTTCTTC
TRBJ1-1 | - | - | TRBV7-8 | CASSGGGQGGTEAFF | TGTGCCAGCAGCGGAGGGGGTCAGGGCGGCACTGAAGCTTTCTTT
TRBJ2-2 | once | TRBD2 | TRBV19 | CASNISGRRRNTGELFF | TGTGCCAGTAATATAAGCGGGAGGAGGAGGAACACCGGGGAGCTGTTTTTT
TRBJ1-1 | - | TRBD1 | TRBV5-8 | CASSLGQGVPEAFF | TGTGCCAGCAGCTTGGGACAGGGCGTTCCTGAAGCTTTCTTT
TRBJ2-2 | - | TRBD2 | TRBV28 | CASSLADPAGHTGELFF | TGTGCCAGCAGTTTAGCGGACCCAGCGGGACACACCGGGGAGCTGTTTTTT
TRBJ2-3 | - | - | TRBV9 | CASSVGGGRTDTQYF | TGTGCCAGCAGCGTAGGAGGAGGCCGCACAGATACGCAGTATTTT
TRBJ2-1 | - | TRBD2 | TRBV7-2 | CASSLRGRKSDEQFF | TGTGCCAGCAGCTTACGCGGGAGGAAGAGTGATGAGCAGTTCTTC
TRBJ1-5 | - | - | TRBV2 | CASRSSLSNQPQHF | TGTGCCAGCAGGTCCAGTCTTAGCAATCAGCCCCAGCATTTT